These 25 T cell receptor beta chains share one sample of origin, sequenced in a study of cytomegalovirus exposure and HLA in healthy donors. The primer mix had 60 Vbeta and 13 Jbeta primers. Data came from immunoSEQ multiplex PCR; TCRdb stores just in-frame clones and leaves some out. Here the sample spans roughly 100,000 clones, roughly four fifths being singletons. The material sequenced was PBMCs. The receptor source for this set is a man in his forties in good health and CMV-seropositive.

J is TRBJ2-7 and V is TRBV30; TRBD1 matches at 8 bases. This CDR3 comprises 11 residues. Germline V lookup: CDR1 GTSNPN, CDR2 SVGIG (reference sequence). V shed 5 bases and J 6 bases; nucleotides not matched to a gene: 3. In nucleotides, the CDR3 is TGTGCCTGGGACAGGGGTGGCGAGCAGTACTTC. As protein: CAWDRGGEQYF. Supplemented by reference TRBV30 and TRBJ2-7, the full variable domain reads SQTIHQWPATLVQPVGSPLSLECTVEGTSNPNLYWYRQAAGRGLQLLFYSVGIGQISSEVPQNLSASRPQDRQFILSSKKLLLSDSGFYLCAWDRGGEQYFGPGTRLTVT.

The V gene is TRBV2, the J gene TRBJ2-2, with 8 bases aligning to TRBD2. J lost 5 bases, V lost 6 bases, and 2 bases had no gene match. Germline CDR1 SNHLY, CDR2 FYNNEI. The CDR3 is 13 amino acids. The chain's CDR3 is CASRERETGELFF. As DNA, the CDR3 is TGTGCCAGCAGGGAGCGGGAGACCGGGGAGCTGTTTTTT.

The gene calls are TRBV7-5 and TRBJ1-3; whether TRBD1, the table's D call, matches the DNA was not checked. TRBV7-5 is given as a pseudogene. The CDR3 is made up of 15 amino acids. The CDR3 here is CARSTDRASGNTIYF. The CDR3 DNA sequence: TGTGCCAGAAGCACAGACAGGGCTTCTGGAAACACCATATATTTT.

J is TRBJ2-3 and V is TRBV7-9; a possible D gene is TRBD2 (6 bases). The V end was cut by 7 bases, the J end by 4 bases, with 15 bases between. This CDR3 spans 14 amino acids. The germline gives CDR1 SEHNR, CDR2 FQNEAQ (reference sequence). CDR3 nucleotide sequence: TGTGCCAGCACCAGGAGGGGAGCCGCAGATACGCAGTATTTT. Its translation: CASTRRGAADTQYF.

This clone was detected only a few times. The V gene is TRBV9, the J gene TRBJ1-1; 7 bases map to TRBD1. CDR1 and CDR2 from the germline V gene are SGDLS and YYNGEE. With 0 bases clipped from V and 0 bases from J, the junction kept 5 bases outside the gene matches. CDR3 length equals 16 residues. Here the CDR3 DNA reads TGTGCCAGCAGCGTAGCTGGGACAGTCATGAACACTGAAGCTTTCTTT. Protein sequence: CASSVAGTVMNTEAFF.

This clone was observed a handful of times. The chain couples TRBV6-6 to TRBJ1-4, with D tentatively TRBD1 (5 bases). The CDR3 has 16 amino acids. Per the germline V gene, CDR1 is MNHNY and CDR2 is SVGAGI (reference sequence). Deletions cut 2 bases from V and 5 bases from J, with 15 bases between. DNA for the CDR3: TGTGCCAGCAGTTACCTCGCCCGGGGGGAAAATGAAAAACTGTTTTTT. Translation: CASSYLARGENEKLFF.

The V and J genes are TRBV5-8 and TRBJ1-2; 8 bases are a match to TRBD1. V lost 4 bases and J lost 4; bases outside the gene matches: 9. CDR1 is SGHTS, CDR2 YDEGEE, per germline. This CDR3 region has 15 residues. The CDR3 nucleotides read TGTGCCAGCAGCACAAACGGACAGGGCGCCTATGGCTACACCTTC. It encodes CASSTNGQGAYGYTF. The whole variable domain, remainder taken from reference TRBV5-8 and TRBJ1-2, is EAGVTQSPTHLIKTRGQQATLRCSPISGHTSVYWYQQALGLGLQFLLWYDEGEERNRGNFPPRFSGRQFPNYSSELNVNALELEDSALYLCASSTNGQGAYGYTFGSGTRLTVV.

The chain recombines TRBV28 with TRBJ2-7, with 7 bases lining up with TRBD1. The CDR3 sequence is 15 residues long. Per germline, CDR1 MDHEN and CDR2 SYDVKM. The junction had 8 bases not matched to a gene; V was cut back by 6 bases and J by 0 bases. CDR3 loop: CASSPGTVSSYEQYF. The CDR3 DNA reads TGTGCCAGCAGCCCAGGGACAGTCAGCTCCTACGAGCAGTACTTC. Full variable domain (missing parts from reference TRBV28 and TRBJ2-7): DVKVTQSSRYLVKRTGEKVFLECVQDMDHENMFWYRQDPGLGLRLIYFSYDVKMKEKGDIPEGYSVSREKKERFSLILESASTNQTSMYLCASSPGTVSSYEQYFGPGTRLTVT.

V and J are TRBV11-3 and TRBJ2-3; TRBD2 matches 10 bases. CDR3 length equals 15 residues. Trimming cost V 5 bases and J 4 bases; bases outside gene matches: 6. Germline V lookup: CDR1 SGHNT, CDR2 YENEEA. The CDR3 DNA is TGTGCCAGCAGCCGGGGACTAGCGAGTGCAGATACGCAGTATTTT. Protein product: CASSRGLASADTQYF.

J is TRBJ2-2 and V is TRBV28, with a possible D match to TRBD1 (5 bases). V dropped 2 bases and J dropped 8 bases, with 6 bases sitting between them. The CDR3 has 12 residues. The germline V gene has CDR1 MDHEN and CDR2 SYDVKM. In nucleotides, the CDR3 is TGTGCCAGCAGTTTAAGGACAGGGGAGCTGTTTTTT. Translating gives CASSLRTGELFF.

The genes are TRBV5-4 and TRBJ2-5, with a weak D call TRBD1 (6 bases). The V gene lost 0 bases and the J gene lost 5 bases, with 11 bases spanning the gap. The CDR3 totals 14 residues. Germline CDR1 reads SGHNT; CDR2 reads YYREEE (reference sequence). The CDR3: CASSLAGRGETQYF. CDR3 bases: TGTGCCAGCAGCTTGGCTGGAAGGGGGGAGACCCAGTACTTC.

The chain is built from TRBV6-1 and TRBJ1-6; D remains unclear. The CDR3 consists of 12 residues. Trimming shortened V by 2 bases and J by 15 bases, and 11 bases separated the two germline ends. CDR1 is MNHNS and CDR2 is SASEGT in the germline V gene. CDR3: CASSEFLPDLHF. The CDR3 DNA is TGTGCCAGCAGTGAATTCCTACCCGACCTCCACTTT.

V and J are TRBV6-1 and TRBJ1-2; 8 bases are a match to TRBD1. Germline V lookup: CDR1 MNHNS, CDR2 SASEGT. Losses at the gene ends were 4 bases for V and 8 bases for J; bases not matched to a gene: 18. The CDR3 covers 17 residues. CDR3 DNA sequence: TGTGCCAGCAGTGCAACCTTGGGATTCGACAGGGGAGACGGCTACACCTTC. This encodes CASSATLGFDRGDGYTF.

The chain employs TRBV18 and TRBJ1-1; D remains unclear. CDR1 and CDR2 (germline): KGHSH, LQKENI. This CDR3 region has 12 residues. V was trimmed by 8 bases and J by 1 base, leaving 8 bases between them. CDR3 protein: CASTRQNTEAFF. In nucleotides, the CDR3 is TGTGCCAGCACGCGACAGAACACTGAAGCTTTCTTT.

The rearrangement links TRBV9 to TRBJ2-6, with 11 bases fitting TRBD1. The length of the CDR3 is 15 residues. Per the germline V gene, CDR1 is SGDLS and CDR2 is YYNGEE. The junction had 12 bases not matched to a gene; V was cut back by 4 bases and J by 15 bases. The CDR3 protein is CASSPLGQGAIGLTF. The CDR3 region has the DNA TGTGCCAGCAGCCCTCTCGGACAGGGGGCGATCGGCCTGACTTTC.

The chain couples TRBV6-5 to TRBJ1-5; 7 bases fit TRBD1. J was trimmed by 8 bases and V by 6 bases; bases with no gene match: 4. Germline V CDR1 and CDR2: MNHEY, SVGAGI. The CDR3 runs to 12 residues. CDR3 region: CASSRTGEPQHF. CDR3 in DNA: TGTGCCAGCAGCCGTACAGGGGAGCCCCAGCATTTT.

V usage is TRBV5-6 and J usage is TRBJ2-7; 7 bases are a match to TRBD2. Trimming cost V 2 bases and J 6 bases; bases outside gene matches: 5. The CDR3 totals 13 residues. The germline V gene has CDR1 SGHDT and CDR2 YYEEEE. The chain's CDR3 is CASSLFLAAEQYF. The CDR3 DNA sequence: TGTGCCAGCAGCTTATTTCTAGCGGCCGAGCAGTACTTC.

The chain has TRBV7-9 and TRBJ1-1; D is undetermined. CDR3 length: 15 amino acids. V was shortened by 5 bases and J by 1 base, with 14 bases between the two germline ends. Per germline, CDR1 SEHNR and CDR2 FQNEAQ (reference sequence). In DNA, the CDR3 is TGTGCCAGCAGCAACTCCCTTGCCCAGAACACTGAAGCTTTCTTT. Encoded protein: CASSNSLAQNTEAFF. Supplemented by reference TRBV7-9 and TRBJ1-1, the full variable domain reads DTGVSQNPRHKITKRGQNVTFRCDPISEHNRLYWYRQTLGQGPEFLTYFQNEAQLEKSRLLSDRFSAERPKGSFSTLEIQRTEQGDSAMYLCASSNSLAQNTEAFFGQGTRLTVV.

This chain uses TRBV30 with TRBJ1-5; D is ambiguous. Germline assignment: CDR1 GTSNPN and CDR2 SVGIG (reference sequence). This CDR3 comprises 15 residues. V gave up 1 base and J gave up 6 bases, with 16 bases separating them. CDR3 in amino acids: CAWSGAGPAGQPQHF. CDR3 DNA: TGTGCCTGGAGTGGAGCAGGCCCGGCGGGTCAGCCCCAGCATTTT.

This clone appeared a few times. The CDR3 loop is CASSIIGNTIYF. CDR3 sequence (DNA): TGTGCCAGTAGTATCATTGGAAACACCATATATTTT. The genes are TRBV19 and TRBJ1-3; D is undetermined. The V gene lost 3 bases and the J gene lost 3 bases, with 3 bases spanning the gap. From germline, CDR1 is LNHDA and CDR2 SQIVND (reference sequence). The CDR3 covers 12 residues.

The V and J genes are TRBV19 and TRBJ1-1, with D possibly TRBD1 on 6 matching bases. Deletions cut 11 bases from V and 4 bases from J, with 17 bases between. Germline V CDR1 and CDR2: LNHDA, SQIVND (reference sequence). This CDR3 has 13 amino acids. This chain's CDR3 is CASKDRDGTEAFF. The CDR3 region has the DNA TGTGCCTCTAAGGACAGAGATGGCACTGAAGCTTTCTTT.

This chain uses TRBV7-6 with TRBJ2-1; the match to TRBD2 covers 10 bases. Germline V CDR1 and CDR2: SGHVS, FNYEAQ. CDR3 length: 20 amino acids. V shed 0 bases and J 0 bases; nucleotides not matched to a gene: 11. CDR3 DNA: TGTGCCAGCAGCTTAGCGCTAAGCGGGAGGGCCTATAGCTCCTACAATGAGCAGTTCTTC. It translates to CASSLALSGRAYSSYNEQFF.

This chain joins TRBV6-1 and TRBJ2-1; 13 nucleotides line up with TRBD2. Germline V lookup: CDR1 MNHNS, CDR2 SASEGT. V was pared by 6 bases and J by 4 bases, with 3 bases of the junction left unmatched. The CDR3 is made up of 15 amino acids. CDR3 DNA sequence: TGTGCCAGCAGCTTACTAGCGGGAGGGTACAATGAGCAGTTCTTC. Its protein is CASSLLAGGYNEQFF.

The V call is TRBV14, the J call TRBJ2-5, with D perhaps TRBD2 (6 bases). This CDR3 is built from 13 residues. Trimming took off 1 base at V and 7 bases at J, with 10 bases between the two ends. CDR1 SGHDN and CDR2 FVKESK come from the germline V gene. The CDR3 region has the DNA TGTGCCAGCAGCCAAGGACCGGGGGTGACCCAGTACTTC. Its protein product is CASSQGPGVTQYF.

The chain uses TRBV2 and TRBJ1-5; D uncertain. Germline V CDR1 and CDR2: SNHLY, FYNNEI. The CDR3 loop spans 15 amino acids. With 0 bases removed from V and 1 base from J, the gap between germline ends came to 7 bases. Here the CDR3 DNA reads TGTGCCAGCAGTGAAGCGCTCGGGAGCAATCAGCCCCAGCATTTT. This sequence encodes CASSEALGSNQPQHF. Drawing the rest from reference TRBV2 and TRBJ1-5, the complete variable domain is EPEVTQTPSHQVTQMGQEVILRCVPISNHLYFYWYRQILGQKVEFLVSFYNNEISEKSEIFDDQFSVERPDGSNFTLKIRSTKLEDSAMYFCASSEALGSNQPQHFGDGTRLSIL.